This T cell receptor beta chain was recorded in a study of shared clonotypes between healthy human individuals. Note on this clone: What it binds is unknown.

V lost 3 bases and J lost 6, with 11 bases in between. This CDR3 is 13 amino acids long. The germline CDR1 and CDR2 sequences are MNHEY and SMNVEV (reference sequence). Overall study results and limits: Sequencing depth was predicted to influence how clonotypes are shared among donors. Relative to their counterparts shared across all four donors, non-shared clonotypes exhibited diminished generation probabilities.

For every subset, genomic DNA was evenly distributed across several immunoSEQ plates. Libraries were prepared by immunoSEQ multiplex PCR; TCRdb keeps only in-frame clonotypes and omits some of them. This sample has about 670,000 clones, with 72% found just once. Sequencing input: memory CD4+ T cells sorted from blood. Subset specified: CD45RA-negative fraction. This sequence was found in a woman aged 30 to 39 in good health. This chain uses TRBV27 with TRBJ1-1; the D is unclear. CDR3 bases: TGTGCCAGCAGTTTTAATGCGCGGGCTGAAGCTTTCTTT. Translation gives CASSFNARAEAFF.